The source of this T cell receptor (beta chain) is a study of Graves' ophthalmopathy and Graves' hyperthyroidism. The authors amplified TCR beta CDR3 regions, and they did so from RNA transcripts for repertoire sequencing. Second-round multiplex PCR followed a first-round RT-PCR using HTBI primers. TCRdb independently ran MiXCR on the multiplex PCR reads; one entry per CDR3 protein. The sample lists about 380,000 distinct CDR3 sequences, 15% to 17% seen once, with around 7% in the top ten. Aged 18 to 65, hyperthyroidism patients had new diagnoses of under 2 months' duration. This CDR3 spans 14 amino acids. CDR1 is LGHDT and CDR2 is YNNKEL in the germline V gene (reference sequence). The V segment lost 6 bases and the J segment 4 bases; nucleotides outside the gene matches: 7. Broader study findings: Ophthalmopathy could be told apart from stable hyperthyroidism by a 13-signature model (87.88% sensitivity, about 80% specificity).

With respect to this clonotype: Its antigen is not identified.

This TCR was sampled from a young woman with stable Graves' hyperthyroidism. Sequenced material: peripheral blood. The chain employs TRBV3-1 and TRBJ1-2, with 8 nucleotides matching TRBD1. The CDR3 DNA follows: TGTGCCAGCAGGCCGGGACAGGCGGCCTATGGCTACACCTTC. Translated, it gives CASRPGQAAYGYTF.